This TCR beta chain was found in a study of human T cells and chemical hapten exposure. Time point: healthy volunteer bleed at 6 weeks. The authors extracted total RNA from unfractionated whole blood. This clonotype was observed at least ten times. CDR1 is LGHDT and CDR2 is YNNKEL in the germline V gene (reference sequence). Trimming took off 2 bases at V and 9 bases at J, with 11 bases between the two ends. CDR3 length equals 13 residues. Single cDNA molecules in the library carried unique molecular identifiers attached during preparation. Original analysis: TCRs per sample had a median of approximately 88,000 and ranged from about 23,224 to 700,000. TCRdb itself ran the RACE reads through MiXCR, one entry per CDR3 protein. The V and J calls here are based on TCRdb, not the publication. The sample contains tens of thousands of distinct CDR3 sequences, 3.7% of which appear only once.

Sequencing was done on a sample of whole blood. The origin of this receptor is a human donor in good health. Some clones in this sample may be carry-over from other donors' samples. The chain combines TRBV3-1 with TRBJ2-1; the D gene could be TRBD1 or TRBD2 (5 bases each). DNA for the CDR3: TGTGCCAGCAGCCAAATTAAGAGGGGTGAGCAGTTCTTC. Its translation: CASSQIKRGEQFF.